Here is one TCR beta chain with its context. The germline V gene has CDR1 GTSNPN and CDR2 SVGIG (reference sequence). CDR3 length: 15 amino acids. V was pared by 4 bases and J by 9 bases, with 19 bases between. The method was immunoSEQ multiplex PCR; TCRdb's version includes in-frame clones alone and lacks a portion of them. In the table there are around 250,000 clones, 90% of which are singletons. The data originate from a study of blood T cell repertoires in COVID-19. Overall study: Collection of acute and convalescent COVID-19 samples took place in the United States, Italy and Spain. From T cells, B-cell-depleted T cells, or PBMCs came the material, which was cDNA or gDNA.

The TCR sequence derives from a woman aged 55 to 70 with COVID-19, enrolled during active disease. Sequencing was performed on peripheral blood. The chain links TRBV30 to TRBJ1-6, with a weak D call TRBD1 (5 bases). CDR3 DNA sequence: TGTGCCTGGAACGAGCGGCGGGGGGATCGTTCACCCCTCCACTTT. Translating gives CAWNERRGDRSPLHF.